This T cell receptor beta chain came from a study of blood T cell repertoires in COVID-19. About the study: Donors in the United States, Italy and Spain gave samples during acute or convalescent COVID-19. Nucleic acid was either cDNA or gDNA, and it came from T cells, B-cell-depleted T cells, or PBMCs.

This CDR3 is built from 16 residues. Deletions cut 1 base from V and 1 base from J, with 10 bases between. CDR1 and CDR2 from the germline V gene are MGHDK and SYGVNS. In the authors' methods: Amplification with reference gene primers provided the estimates of nucleated cell counts. Here immunoSEQ multiplex PCR was the method, and the copy in TCRdb shows in-frame clones only, minus some. V, J and clone size reflect that table, while D and trimming were determined from the DNA. The table has 97,000 or so clones, about 78% seen once; the top ten hold approximately 9.8%. This sequence was found in a man in his 60s with active or convalescent COVID-19. The sequenced sample was peripheral blood. V usage is TRBV25-1 and J usage is TRBJ2-2; D is perhaps TRBD2 (6 bases). DNA of the CDR3: TGTGCCAGCAGTGAATCGGGAGCGAGGAACACCGGGGAGCTGTTTTTT. This gives the protein CASSESGARNTGELFF.